This TCR beta chain was sequenced for a study of neurological immune-mediated disorders. Points from the study as a whole: The level of TCR clonal expansion was highest in patients with HTLV-1-associated myelopathy and lowest in multiple sclerosis, where it fell below the level seen in healthy controls.

Germline trimming cut 3 bases from V and 1 base from J; bases unmatched to any gene: 7. Per the germline V gene, CDR1 is MGHDK and CDR2 is SYGVNS. The CDR3 contains 16 residues. 5'RACE with 10-nucleotide random UMIs produced the cDNA. Using its own MiXCR run on the 5' RACE reads, TCRdb lists one record per CDR3 protein. The sample lists 55,000 to 70,000 distinct CDR3 sequences, 11% seen once, with 1.5% to 2% in the top ten. It was from 2 million PBMCs stored at -80 C that the unsorted libraries were obtained. The sample holds many counts of this clonotype. What it binds is not known. Sequencing was done on a sample of PBMCs. The TCR sequence derives from a man in his fifties or sixties in good health. The chain carries TRBV25-1 and TRBJ2-7, with TRBD1 identical over 9 bases. This chain's CDR3 is CASSDPRQGGSYEQYF. For the CDR3, the DNA is TGTGCCAGCAGTGATCCAAGACAGGGGGGTTCCTACGAGCAGTACTTC.